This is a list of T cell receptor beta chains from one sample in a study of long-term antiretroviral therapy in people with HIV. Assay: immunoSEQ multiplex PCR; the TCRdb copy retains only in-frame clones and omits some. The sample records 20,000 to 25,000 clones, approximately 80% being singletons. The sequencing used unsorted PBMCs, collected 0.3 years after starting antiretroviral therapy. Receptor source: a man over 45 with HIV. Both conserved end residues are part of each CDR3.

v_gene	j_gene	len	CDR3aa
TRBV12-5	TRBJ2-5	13	CASGLSGVETQYF
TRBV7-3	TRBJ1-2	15	CASSPGDRELGGYTF
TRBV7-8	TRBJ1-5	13	CASSSRSNQPQHF
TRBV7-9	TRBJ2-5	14	CASSPGQLQETQYF
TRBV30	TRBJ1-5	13	CAWSGQPNQPQHF
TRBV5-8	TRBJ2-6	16	CASSLWRISGANVLTF
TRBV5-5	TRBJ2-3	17	CASSLLWTGDVTDTQYF
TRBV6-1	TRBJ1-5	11	CASSEIQPQHF
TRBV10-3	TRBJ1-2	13	CAISESTVYGYTF
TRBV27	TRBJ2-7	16	CASSTRRYEHFWEQYF
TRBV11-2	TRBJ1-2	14	CASSLSRDLEGYTF
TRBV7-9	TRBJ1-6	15	CASSLRGEYNSPLHF
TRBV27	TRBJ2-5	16	CASSLSRSRGKETQYF
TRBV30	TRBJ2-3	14	CAWSVGAGTDTQYF
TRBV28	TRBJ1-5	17	CASSLKRTRISHQPQHF
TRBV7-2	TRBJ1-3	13	CASSLVSGNTIYF
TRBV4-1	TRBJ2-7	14	CASSPLVTSYEQYF
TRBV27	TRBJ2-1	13	CASSYGRGNEQFF
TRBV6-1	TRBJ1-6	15	CASIINRAPNSPLHF
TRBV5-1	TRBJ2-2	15	CASRDGPEITGELFF
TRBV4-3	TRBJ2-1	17	CASSPSLAGAPSNEQFF
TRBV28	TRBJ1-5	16	CASIPQGRGSNQPQHF
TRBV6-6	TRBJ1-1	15	CASFPGAQGNTEAFF
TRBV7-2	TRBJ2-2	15	CASSLARERGGELFF
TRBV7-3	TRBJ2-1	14	CASSSGTGDNEQFF
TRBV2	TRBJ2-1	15	CASSIGRSSYNEQFF
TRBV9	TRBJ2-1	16	CASSDWTSELYNEQFF
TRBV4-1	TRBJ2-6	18	CASSLGQSVSGGANVLTF
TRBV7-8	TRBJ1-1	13	CASSPGVAVEAFF
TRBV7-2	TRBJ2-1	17	CASSLRFRSEVYNEQFF
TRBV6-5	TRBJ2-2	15	CASSPQTSGSRELFF
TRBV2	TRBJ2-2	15	CASSEVTLNTGELFF
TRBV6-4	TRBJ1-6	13	CASSADRGSPLHF
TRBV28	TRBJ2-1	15	CASSFGGRAYNEQFF
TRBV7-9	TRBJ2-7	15	CASSLDRGVSYEQYF
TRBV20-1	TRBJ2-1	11	CSARDLGYQFF